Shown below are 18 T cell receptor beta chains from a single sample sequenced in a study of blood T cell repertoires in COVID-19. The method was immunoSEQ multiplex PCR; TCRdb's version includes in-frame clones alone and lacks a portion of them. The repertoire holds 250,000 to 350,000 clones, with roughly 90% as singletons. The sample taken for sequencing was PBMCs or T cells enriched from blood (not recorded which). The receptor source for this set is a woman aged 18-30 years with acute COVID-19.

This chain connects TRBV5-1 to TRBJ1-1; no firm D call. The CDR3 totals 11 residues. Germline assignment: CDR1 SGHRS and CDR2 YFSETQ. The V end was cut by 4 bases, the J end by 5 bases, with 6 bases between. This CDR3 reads CASSEGTEAFF. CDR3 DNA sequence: TGCGCCAGCAGCGAGGGAACTGAAGCTTTCTTT.

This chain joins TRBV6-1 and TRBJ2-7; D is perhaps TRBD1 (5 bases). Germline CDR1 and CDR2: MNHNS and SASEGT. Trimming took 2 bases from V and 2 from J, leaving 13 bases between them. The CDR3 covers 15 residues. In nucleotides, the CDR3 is TGTGCCAGCAGTGAAATGTCTACAGGAGCCTACGAGCAGTACTTC. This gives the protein CASSEMSTGAYEQYF.

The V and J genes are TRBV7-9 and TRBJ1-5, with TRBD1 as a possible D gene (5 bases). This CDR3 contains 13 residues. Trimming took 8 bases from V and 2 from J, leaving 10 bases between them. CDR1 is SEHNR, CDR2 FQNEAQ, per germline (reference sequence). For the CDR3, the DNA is TGTGCCAGCTCAGGGTTTGGCAATCAGCCCCAGCATTTT. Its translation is CASSGFGNQPQHF. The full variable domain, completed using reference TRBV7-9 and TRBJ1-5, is DTGVSQNPRHKITKRGQNVTFRCDPISEHNRLYWYRQTLGQGPEFLTYFQNEAQLEKSRLLSDRFSAERPKGSFSTLEIQRTEQGDSAMYLCASSGFGNQPQHFGDGTRLSIL.

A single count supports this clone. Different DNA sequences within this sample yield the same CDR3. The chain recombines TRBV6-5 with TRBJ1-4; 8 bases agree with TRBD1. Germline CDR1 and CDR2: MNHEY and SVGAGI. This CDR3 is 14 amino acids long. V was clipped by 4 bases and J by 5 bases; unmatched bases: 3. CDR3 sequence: CASSWTGLNEKLFF. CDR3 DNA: TGTGCCAGCAGTTGGACAGGGTTAAATGAAAAACTGTTTTTT.

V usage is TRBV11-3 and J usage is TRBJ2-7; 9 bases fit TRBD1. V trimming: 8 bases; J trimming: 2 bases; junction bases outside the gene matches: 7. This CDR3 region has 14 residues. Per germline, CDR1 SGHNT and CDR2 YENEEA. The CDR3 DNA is TGTGCCAGCGAGGGACAGGGAAGAGCCTACGAGCAGTACTTC. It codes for CASEGQGRAYEQYF.

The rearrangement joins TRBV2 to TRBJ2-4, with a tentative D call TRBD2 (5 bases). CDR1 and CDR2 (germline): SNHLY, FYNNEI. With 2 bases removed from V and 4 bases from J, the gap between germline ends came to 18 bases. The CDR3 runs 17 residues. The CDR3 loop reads CASSEWQDGGQKNIQYF. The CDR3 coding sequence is TGTGCCAGCAGTGAATGGCAAGACGGCGGGCAGAAAAACATTCAGTACTTC.

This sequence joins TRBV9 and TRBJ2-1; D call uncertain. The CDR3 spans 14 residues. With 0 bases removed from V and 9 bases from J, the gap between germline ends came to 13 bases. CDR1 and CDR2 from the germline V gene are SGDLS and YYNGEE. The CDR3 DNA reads TGTGCCAGCAGCGTAGAACTCTCGGGTGGTGAGCAGTTCTTC. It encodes CASSVELSGGEQFF.

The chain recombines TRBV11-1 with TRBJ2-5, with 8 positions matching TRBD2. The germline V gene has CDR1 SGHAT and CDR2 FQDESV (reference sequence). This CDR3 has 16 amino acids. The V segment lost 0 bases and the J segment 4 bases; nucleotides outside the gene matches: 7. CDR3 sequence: CASSLARSLAGETQYF. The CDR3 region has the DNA TGTGCCAGCAGCTTAGCTCGCTCGCTAGCGGGAGAGACCCAGTACTTC.

CDR3 DNA sequence: TGTGCCAGCAGTATTCGACTAGCAGATACGCAGTATTTT. It yields the protein CASSIRLADTQYF. V and J are TRBV27 and TRBJ2-3; D may be TRBD2 (6 bases). V dropped 5 bases and J dropped 4 bases, with 10 bases sitting between them. This CDR3 spans 13 amino acids. Germline CDR1 MNHEY, CDR2 SMNVEV (reference sequence).

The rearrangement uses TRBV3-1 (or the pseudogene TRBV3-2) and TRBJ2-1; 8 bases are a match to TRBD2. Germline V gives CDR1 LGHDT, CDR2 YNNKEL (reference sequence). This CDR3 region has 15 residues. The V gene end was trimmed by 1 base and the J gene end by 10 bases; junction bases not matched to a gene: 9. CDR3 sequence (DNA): TGTGCCAGCAGCCAAGGTGGGACTAGGTCAGTAGAGCAGTTCTTC. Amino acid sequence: CASSQGGTRSVEQFF.

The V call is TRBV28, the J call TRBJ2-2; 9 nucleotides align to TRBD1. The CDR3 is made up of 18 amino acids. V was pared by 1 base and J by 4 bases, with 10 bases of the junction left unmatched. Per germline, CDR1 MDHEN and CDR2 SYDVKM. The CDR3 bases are TGTGCCAGCAGTTTATCTGGTTCCGGGACAGGGCGCACCGGGGAGCTGTTTTTT. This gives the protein CASSLSGSGTGRTGELFF.

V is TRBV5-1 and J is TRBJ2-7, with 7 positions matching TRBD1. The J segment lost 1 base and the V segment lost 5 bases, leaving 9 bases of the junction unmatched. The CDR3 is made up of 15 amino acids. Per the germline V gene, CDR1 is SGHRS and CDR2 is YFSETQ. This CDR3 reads CASRPLTGFSYEQYF. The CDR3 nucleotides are TGCGCCAGCAGGCCCCTGACAGGGTTTTCCTACGAGCAGTACTTC. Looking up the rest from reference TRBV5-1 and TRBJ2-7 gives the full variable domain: KAGVTQTPRYLIKTRGQQVTLSCSPISGHRSVSWYQQTPGQGLQFLFEYFSETQRNKGNFPGRFSGRQFSNSRSEMNVSTLELGDSALYLCASRPLTGFSYEQYFGPGTRLTVT.

CDR3: CSVEGGTVGWTEAFF. CDR3 nucleotide sequence: TGCAGCGTTGAAGGGGGGACAGTCGGTTGGACTGAAGCTTTCTTT. The gene calls are TRBV29-1 and TRBJ1-1, with 7 bases fitting TRBD1. Unmatched junction bases numbered 10, after V lost 1 base and J lost 5 bases. Germline lookup yields CDR1 SQVTM and CDR2 ANQGSEA. CDR3 size: 15 residues.

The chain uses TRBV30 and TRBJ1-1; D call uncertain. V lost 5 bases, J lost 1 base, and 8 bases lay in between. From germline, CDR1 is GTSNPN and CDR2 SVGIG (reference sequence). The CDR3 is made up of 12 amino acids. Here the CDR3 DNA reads TGTGCCTGGGGAACAGAGAACACTGAAGCTTTCTTT. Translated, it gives CAWGTENTEAFF.

The CDR3 DNA reads TGTGCCAGCAGCTCAACGAGGGGGGGCAAAGCTTTCTTT. Residues: CASSSTRGGKAFF. The chain uses TRBV7-6 and TRBJ1-1; possible D gene TRBD1, 6 bases. Looked up from germline, CDR1 is SGHVS and CDR2 is FNYEAQ. The CDR3 sequence is 13 residues long. Trimming took off 4 bases at V and 9 bases at J, with 15 bases between the two ends. Drawing the rest from reference TRBV7-6 and TRBJ1-1, the complete variable domain is GAGVSQSPRYKVTKRGQDVALRCDPISGHVSLYWYRQALGQGPEFLTYFNYEAQQDKSGLPNDRFSAERPEGSISTLTIQRTEQRDSAMYRCASSSTRGGKAFFGQGTRLTVV.

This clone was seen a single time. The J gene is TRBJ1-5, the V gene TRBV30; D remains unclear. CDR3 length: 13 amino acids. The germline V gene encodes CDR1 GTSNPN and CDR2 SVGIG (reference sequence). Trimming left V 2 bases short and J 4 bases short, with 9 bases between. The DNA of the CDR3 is TGTGCCTGGAGTCGTACAGCTAATCAGCCCCAGCATTTT. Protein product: CAWSRTANQPQHF.

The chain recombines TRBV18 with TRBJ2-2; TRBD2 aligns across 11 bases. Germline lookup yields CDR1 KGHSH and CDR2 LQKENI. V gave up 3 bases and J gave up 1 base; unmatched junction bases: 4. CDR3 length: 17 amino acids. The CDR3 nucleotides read TGTGCCAGCTCACCGACCGGACTAGCGGGGAACACCGGGGAGCTGTTTTTT. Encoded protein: CASSPTGLAGNTGELFF.

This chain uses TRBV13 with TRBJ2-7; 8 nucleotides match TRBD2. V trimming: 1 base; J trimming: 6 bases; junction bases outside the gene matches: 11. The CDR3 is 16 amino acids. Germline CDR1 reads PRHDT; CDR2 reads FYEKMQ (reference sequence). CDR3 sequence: CASSLVGTRSTPEQYF. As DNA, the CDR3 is TGTGCCAGCAGCTTAGTTGGGACTAGATCTACGCCCGAGCAGTACTTC.